Each of the 3 T cell receptor beta chains below was sequenced from the same sample in a study of beta chain features in type 1 diabetes. These receptors have no known antigen. Study observations and caveats: All four CD4+ subsets from Type 1 diabetes patients carried moderately but significantly shorter TCRB CDR3s.

The isolated RNA, all of it, was reverse transcribed, so expressed TCRB transcripts were what got sequenced. This table comes from immunoSEQ multiplex PCR, and its TCRdb copy is limited to in-frame clones, with some not included. The table has under 250,000 clones, roughly 13% seen once. The sequenced material came from naive CD4+ T cells from blood. Every receptor here comes from a man aged 30 to 39 with type 1 diabetes.

This clone was picked up a small number of times. The V and J genes are TRBV6-1 and TRBJ1-1; 7 nucleotides agree with TRBD1. CDR1 is MNHNS, CDR2 SASEGT, per germline. The CDR3 runs to 13 residues. V trimming: 6 bases; J trimming: 3 bases; junction bases outside the gene matches: 4. The CDR3 DNA sequence: TGTGCCAGCAGCCTACAGGGGTACACTGAAGCTTTCTTT. Protein: CASSLQGYTEAFF.

The V call is TRBV29-1, the J call TRBJ1-2, with D unclear. The CDR3 consists of 17 residues. Germline CDR1 is SQVTM and CDR2 is ANQGSEA. V lost 3 bases to trimming and J lost 6 bases, with 26 bases between them. CDR3 loop: CSVDGSGRHHSTDGYTF. CDR3 coding DNA: TGCAGCGTTGACGGATCCGGCCGACATCACTCTACTGATGGCTACACCTTC.

This clone has just a few counts. This sequence joins TRBV6-5 and TRBJ2-5; perhaps TRBD2 as D (7 bases). V was clipped by 6 bases and J by 1 base, with 9 bases between them. This CDR3 is 13 amino acids long. Germline assignment: CDR1 MNHEY and CDR2 SVGAGI. The CDR3 DNA reads as TGTGCCAGCAGCCGGGGGGCCCAAGAGACCCAGTACTTC. Amino acid sequence: CASSRGAQETQYF.